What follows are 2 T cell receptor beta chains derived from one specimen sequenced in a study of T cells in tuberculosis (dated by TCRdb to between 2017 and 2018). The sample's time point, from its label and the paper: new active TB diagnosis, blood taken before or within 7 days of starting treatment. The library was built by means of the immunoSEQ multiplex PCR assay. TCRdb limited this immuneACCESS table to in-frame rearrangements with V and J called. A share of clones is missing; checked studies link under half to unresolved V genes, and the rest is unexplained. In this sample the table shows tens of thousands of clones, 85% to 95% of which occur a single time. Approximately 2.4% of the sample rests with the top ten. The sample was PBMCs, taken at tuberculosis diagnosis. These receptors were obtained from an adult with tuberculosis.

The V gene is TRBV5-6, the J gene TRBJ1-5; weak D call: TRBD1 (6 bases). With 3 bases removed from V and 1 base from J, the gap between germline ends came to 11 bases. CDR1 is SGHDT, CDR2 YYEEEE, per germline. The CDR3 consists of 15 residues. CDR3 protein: CASSSLDRSNQPQHF. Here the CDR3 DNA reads TGTGCCAGCAGCTCACTAGACAGGAGCAATCAGCCCCAGCATTTT.

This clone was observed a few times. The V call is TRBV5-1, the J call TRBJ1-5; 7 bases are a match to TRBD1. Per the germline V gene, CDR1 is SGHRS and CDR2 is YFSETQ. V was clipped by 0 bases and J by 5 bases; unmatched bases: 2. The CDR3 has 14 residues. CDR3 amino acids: CASSLAGGDQPQHF. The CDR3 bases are TGCGCCAGCAGCTTGGCAGGGGGAGATCAGCCCCAGCATTTT.